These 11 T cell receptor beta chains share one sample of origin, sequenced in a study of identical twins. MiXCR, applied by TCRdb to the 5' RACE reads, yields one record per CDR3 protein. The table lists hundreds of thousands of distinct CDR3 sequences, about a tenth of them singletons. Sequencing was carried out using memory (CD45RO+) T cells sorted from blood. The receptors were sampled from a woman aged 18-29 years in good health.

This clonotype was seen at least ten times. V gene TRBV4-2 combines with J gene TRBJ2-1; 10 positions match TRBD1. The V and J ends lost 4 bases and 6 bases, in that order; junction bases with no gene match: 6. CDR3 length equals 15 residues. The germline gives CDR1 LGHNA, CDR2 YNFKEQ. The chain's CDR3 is CASSPPGQGTNEQFF. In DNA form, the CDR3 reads TGTGCCAGCAGCCCTCCGGGACAGGGGACCAATGAGCAGTTCTTC.

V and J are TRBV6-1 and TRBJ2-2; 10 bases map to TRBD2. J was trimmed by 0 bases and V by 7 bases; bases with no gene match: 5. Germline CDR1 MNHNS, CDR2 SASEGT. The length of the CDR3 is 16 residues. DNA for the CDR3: TGTGCCAGCAATCTAGCGGGGGCGGCGAACACCGGGGAGCTGTTTTTT. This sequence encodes CASNLAGAANTGELFF.

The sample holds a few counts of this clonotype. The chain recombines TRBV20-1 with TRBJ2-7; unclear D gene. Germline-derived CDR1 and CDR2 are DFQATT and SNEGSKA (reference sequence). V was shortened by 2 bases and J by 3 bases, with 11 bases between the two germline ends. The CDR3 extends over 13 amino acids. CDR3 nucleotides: TGCAGTGCTAGATTGGGTTCCCTCTACGAGCAGTACTTC. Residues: CSARLGSLYEQYF.

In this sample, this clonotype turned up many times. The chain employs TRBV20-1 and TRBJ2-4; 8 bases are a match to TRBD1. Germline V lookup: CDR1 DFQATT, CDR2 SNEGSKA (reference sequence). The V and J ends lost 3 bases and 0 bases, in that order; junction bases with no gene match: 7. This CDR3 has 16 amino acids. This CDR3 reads CSARVGQVLAKNIQYF. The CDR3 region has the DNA TGCAGTGCTAGGGTGGGACAGGTCCTAGCCAAAAACATTCAGTACTTC.

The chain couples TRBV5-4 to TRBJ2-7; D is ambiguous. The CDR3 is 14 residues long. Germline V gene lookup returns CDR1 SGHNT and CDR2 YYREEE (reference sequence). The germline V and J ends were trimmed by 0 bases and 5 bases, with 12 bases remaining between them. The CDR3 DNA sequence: TGTGCCAGCAGCTTGGCCAAGGGAAGCGACGAGCAGTACTTC. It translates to CASSLAKGSDEQYF.

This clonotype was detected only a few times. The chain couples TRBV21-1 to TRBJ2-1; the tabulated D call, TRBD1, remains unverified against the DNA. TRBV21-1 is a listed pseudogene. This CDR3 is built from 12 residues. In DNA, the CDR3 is TGTGCCAGCAGCAAAGCTCGGGACCGGGAGTTCTTC. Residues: CASSKARDREFF.

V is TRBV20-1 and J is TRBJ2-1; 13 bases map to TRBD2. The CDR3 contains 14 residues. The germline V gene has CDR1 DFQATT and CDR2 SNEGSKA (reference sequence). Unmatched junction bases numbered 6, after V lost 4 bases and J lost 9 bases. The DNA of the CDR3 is TGCAGTGCTATGGGACTAGCGGGGTCCGTTGAGCAGTTCTTC. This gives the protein CSAMGLAGSVEQFF.

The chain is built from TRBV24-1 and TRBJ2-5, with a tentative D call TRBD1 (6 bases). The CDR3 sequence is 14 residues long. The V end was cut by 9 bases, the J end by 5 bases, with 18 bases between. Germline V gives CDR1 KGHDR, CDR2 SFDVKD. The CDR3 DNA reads TGTGCCACCGCTTCCGGGACAAGAGGCGAGACCCAGTACTTC. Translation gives CATASGTRGETQYF.

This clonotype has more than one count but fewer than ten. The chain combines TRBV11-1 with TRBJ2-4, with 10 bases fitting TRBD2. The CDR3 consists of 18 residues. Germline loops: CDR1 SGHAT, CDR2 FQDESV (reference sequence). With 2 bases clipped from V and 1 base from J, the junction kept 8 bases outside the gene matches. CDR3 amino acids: CASSLRTVAGGAKNIQYF. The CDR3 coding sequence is TGTGCCAGCAGCTTACGCACAGTAGCGGGAGGCGCCAAAAACATTCAGTACTTC.

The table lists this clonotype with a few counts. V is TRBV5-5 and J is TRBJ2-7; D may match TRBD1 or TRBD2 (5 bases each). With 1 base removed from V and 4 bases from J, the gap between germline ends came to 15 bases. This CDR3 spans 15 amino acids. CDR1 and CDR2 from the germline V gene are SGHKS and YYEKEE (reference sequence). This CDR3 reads CASSLRRGAGYEQYF. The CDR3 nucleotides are TGTGCCAGCAGCTTGCGCAGAGGGGCTGGTTACGAGCAGTACTTC.

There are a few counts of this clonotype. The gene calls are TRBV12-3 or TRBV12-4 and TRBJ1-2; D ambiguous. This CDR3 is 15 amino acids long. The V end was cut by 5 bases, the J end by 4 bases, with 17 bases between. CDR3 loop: CASSPPTGGFYGYTF. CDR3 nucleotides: TGTGCCAGCAGTCCCCCGACCGGCGGTTTCTATGGCTACACCTTC.